The 24 T cell receptor beta chains below were found in one sample sequenced in a study of T cell responses to AZD1222 COVID-19 vaccine (dated by TCRdb to about 2021). The library was prepared using the immunoSEQ multiplex PCR assay. TCRdb limited this immuneACCESS table to in-frame rearrangements with V and J called. A share of clones is missing; checked studies link under half to unresolved V genes, and the rest is unexplained. This sample comprises about 130,000 clones, 88% of them detected only once. The ten largest make up under 20% of the sample. This sample's time point label indicates: baseline before first vaccination. The sample's treatment or condition, from its label and the paper: meningococcal conjugate vaccine given as trial control. Specimen: peripheral blood, collected on day 0 of MenACWY control vaccination. These receptors originate from an adult in good health.

This sequence joins TRBV5-1 and TRBJ1-2; D unresolved. V was trimmed by 1 base and J by 6 bases, leaving 7 bases between them. CDR1 is SGHRS, CDR2 YFSETQ, per germline. The CDR3 has 12 amino acids. CDR3 region: CASSLSGDGYTF. CDR3 nucleotide sequence: TGCGCCAGCAGCTTGAGTGGGGATGGCTACACCTTC.

The gene calls are TRBV7-8 and TRBJ2-5; maybe TRBD2 (5 bases). The CDR3 contains 16 residues. Per the germline V gene, CDR1 is SGHVS and CDR2 is FQNEAQ. Trimming cost V 0 bases and J 4 bases, with 15 bases left between them. As DNA, the CDR3 is TGTGCCAGCAGCTTAGCGTATACGGCTAGCAGAGAGACCCAGTACTTC. It translates to CASSLAYTASRETQYF.

The J gene is TRBJ2-3, the V gene TRBV21-1; whether TRBD2, the table's D call, matches the DNA was not checked. TRBV21-1 is a pseudogene. The CDR3 totals 24 residues. The CDR3 here is CASPRGVGAAERLGLAGVTDTQYF. In DNA form, the CDR3 reads TGTGCCAGCCCCCGTGGAGTAGGGGCCGCGGAGAGGTTGGGTCTAGCGGGGGTCACAGATACGCAGTATTTT.

The chain couples TRBV4-1 to TRBJ2-7; D is possibly TRBD1 or TRBD2 (6 bases each). V lost 0 bases and J 6 bases, leaving 21 bases between the germline ends. Germline V gene lookup returns CDR1 MGHRA and CDR2 YSYEKL. This CDR3 region has 17 residues. CDR3 protein: CASSQDHNLRGVGEQYF. The CDR3 coding sequence is TGCGCCAGCAGCCAAGATCATAATTTGAGGGGGGTTGGCGAGCAGTACTTC.

With respect to this clone: Sequence at one end of the junction differs from germline and may be a read error. J is TRBJ2-2 and V is TRBV18; TRBD1 agrees at 8 bases. The CDR3 has 16 residues. CDR1 KGHSH and CDR2 LQKENI come from the germline V gene. The CDR3 here is CASSHQGASKTGELFF. CDR3 nucleotide sequence: TGTGCCAGCTCACACCAGGGGGCCTCGAAAACCGGGGAGCTGTTTTTT.

The V and J genes are TRBV28 and TRBJ1-2; D possibly corresponds to TRBD1 (6 bases). The CDR3 runs to 13 residues. CDR1 and CDR2 from the germline V gene are MDHEN and SYDVKM. V lost 10 bases to trimming and J lost 0 bases, with 12 bases between them. CDR3 in DNA: TGTGCCATTATGCAGGGGACTAACTATGGCTACACCTTC. It specifies CAIMQGTNYGYTF.

This clone was observed a single time. V is TRBV28 and J is TRBJ2-5; 8 bases agree with TRBD1. The V segment lost 7 bases and the J segment 4 bases; nucleotides outside the gene matches: 11. The CDR3 runs 15 residues. Germline assignment: CDR1 MDHEN and CDR2 SYDVKM. CDR3: CASMGRGRGPETQYF. For the CDR3, the DNA is TGTGCCAGCATGGGCCGGGGCAGGGGGCCAGAGACCCAGTACTTC. The variable domain in full, completed from reference TRBV28 and TRBJ2-5, reads DVKVTQSSRYLVKRTGEKVFLECVQDMDHENMFWYRQDPGLGLRLIYFSYDVKMKEKGDIPEGYSVSREKKERFSLILESASTNQTSMYLCASMGRGRGPETQYFGPGTRLLVL.

The chain carries TRBV7-9 and TRBJ2-7; no firm D call. This CDR3 has 14 residues. V dropped 5 bases and J dropped 2 bases, with 13 bases sitting between them. Germline lookup yields CDR1 SEHNR and CDR2 FQNEAQ (reference sequence). CDR3 coding DNA: TGTGCCAGCAGCCCCTTTGGTCCAACCTACGAGCAGTACTTC. Amino acid sequence: CASSPFGPTYEQYF.

This chain connects TRBV11-3 to TRBJ2-1; D gene unclear. Trimming shortened V by 6 bases and J by 6 bases, and 15 bases separated the two germline ends. Germline V gene lookup returns CDR1 SGHNT and CDR2 YENEEA. The CDR3 covers 14 residues. As DNA, the CDR3 is TGTGCCAGCAGTACGGGCCCGGTGGGCAATGAGCAGTTCTTC. This translates into CASSTGPVGNEQFF.

The rearrangement links TRBV5-6 to TRBJ2-3, with TRBD2 identical over 11 bases. V lost 0 bases, J lost 5 bases, and 8 bases stayed unmatched. This CDR3 comprises 17 residues. Germline V gene data show CDR1 as SGHDT and CDR2 as YYEEEE. CDR3 sequence reads: CASSLGDPTSGVDTQYF. CDR3 bases: TGTGCCAGCAGCTTGGGGGACCCGACTAGCGGGGTAGATACGCAGTATTTT. The entire variable domain, with the rest obtained from reference TRBV5-6 and TRBJ2-3, is as follows: DAGVTQSPTHLIKTRGQQVTLRCSPKSGHDTVSWYQQALGQGPQFIFQYYEEEERQRGNFPDRFSGHQFPNYSSELNVNALLLGDSALYLCASSLGDPTSGVDTQYFGPGTRLTVL.

J is TRBJ1-1 and V is TRBV27; the match to TRBD1 covers 7 bases. Germline V lookup: CDR1 MNHEY, CDR2 SMNVEV (reference sequence). The CDR3 is made up of 17 amino acids. The V and J ends lost 6 bases and 3 bases, in that order; junction bases with no gene match: 16. This CDR3 reads CASSPVGFVRGYTEAFF. The CDR3 nucleotides are TGTGCCAGCAGCCCCGTGGGATTTGTCAGGGGGTACACTGAAGCTTTCTTT.

V and J are TRBV4-1 and TRBJ2-7; tentatively, D is TRBD1 or TRBD2 (6 bases each). Trimming took off 4 bases at V and 3 bases at J, with 22 bases between the two ends. Germline CDR1 reads MGHRA; CDR2 reads YSYEKL. This CDR3 is 17 amino acids long. CDR3 loop: CASSPAGGGRRGYEQYF. As DNA, the CDR3 is TGCGCCAGCAGCCCCGCCGGGGGCGGGCGGAGGGGCTACGAGCAGTACTTC.

This sequence joins TRBV15 and TRBJ2-5, with 7 bases aligning to TRBD2. Germline V gene data show CDR1 as LNHNV and CDR2 as YYDKDF (reference sequence). CDR3 length equals 15 residues. J lost 5 bases, V lost 4 bases, and 10 bases had no gene match. This CDR3 reads CATSIYRREGETQYF. For the CDR3, the DNA is TGTGCCACCAGCATCTATCGCAGGGAGGGTGAGACCCAGTACTTC.

In DNA form, the CDR3 reads TGCGCCAGCAGCATGACAGGGGGTCGGGGTTCACCCCTCCACTTT. It is translated as CASSMTGGRGSPLHF. The genes are TRBV5-1 and TRBJ1-6; 9 bases line up with TRBD1. J lost 9 bases, V lost 4 bases, and 8 bases had no gene match. The CDR3 sequence is 15 residues long. The germline V gene encodes CDR1 SGHRS and CDR2 YFSETQ.

The chain recombines TRBV7-8 with TRBJ1-5; no clear D gene. Germline V gene lookup returns CDR1 SGHVS and CDR2 FQNEAQ. The CDR3 spans 12 residues. The V end was cut by 5 bases, the J end by 2 bases, with 4 bases between. The CDR3 nucleotides read TGTGCCAGCAGCACCCGCAATCAGCCCCAGCATTTT. Translation: CASSTRNQPQHF.

DNA of the CDR3: TGTGCCAGCAGTTTATTGGGGAATGAGCAGTTCTTC. It is translated as CASSLLGNEQFF. The chain is built from TRBV12-3 or TRBV12-4 and TRBJ2-1; no clear D gene. V lost 2 bases and J lost 7, with 6 bases in between. CDR3 length equals 12 residues.

This rearrangement joins TRBV2 to TRBJ1-2; no reliable D call. Per the germline V gene, CDR1 is SNHLY and CDR2 is FYNNEI. The CDR3 length is 13 residues. With 7 bases removed from V and 2 bases from J, the gap between germline ends came to 11 bases. CDR3 in DNA: TGTGCCAGCACCCTCGGGAGAAACTATGGCTACACCTTC. It translates to CASTLGRNYGYTF.

The chain uses TRBV6-4 and TRBJ2-2; TRBD1 matches 9 bases. Germline CDR1 is MRHNA and CDR2 is SNTAGT. CDR3 length: 15 amino acids. Unmatched junction bases numbered 6, after V lost 3 bases and J lost 7 bases. The CDR3 region is CASSESQGAGGELFF. CDR3 sequence (DNA): TGTGCCAGCAGTGAATCACAGGGGGCCGGCGGGGAGCTGTTTTTT.

This clone was recorded a few times. This chain uses TRBV6-5 with TRBJ1-1; the match to TRBD1 covers 8 bases. CDR3 length equals 14 residues. Germline V lookup: CDR1 MNHEY, CDR2 SVGAGI. The junction had 5 bases not matched to a gene; V was cut back by 5 bases and J by 3 bases. DNA of the CDR3: TGTGCCAGCAGTCTTCAGGGGGCCCACACTGAAGCTTTCTTT. Its translation is CASSLQGAHTEAFF.

The rearrangement joins TRBV6-1 to TRBJ1-3; no clear D. In germline, CDR1 is MNHNS, CDR2 SASEGT. The length of the CDR3 is 16 residues. With 1 base removed from V and 0 bases from J, the gap between germline ends came to 10 bases. CDR3 sequence reads: CASSEVGRYSGNTIYF. CDR3 DNA: TGTGCCAGCAGTGAAGTGGGTCGATACTCTGGAAACACCATATATTTT.

V gene TRBV2 combines with J gene TRBJ2-4; perhaps D is TRBD1 or TRBD2 (5 bases each). V was pared by 7 bases and J by 5 bases, with 12 bases between. Germline CDR1 reads SNHLY; CDR2 reads FYNNEI. The CDR3 loop spans 13 amino acids. The CDR3 region has the DNA TGTGCCAGCACCCCCCCGGGGCAAAACATTCAGTACTTC. Protein product: CASTPPGQNIQYF.

A few counts support this clone. V and J are TRBV5-1 and TRBJ2-7; TRBD2 is a possible D gene (6 bases). The germline gives CDR1 SGHRS, CDR2 YFSETQ. V lost 2 bases and J lost 7, with 19 bases in between. CDR3 length: 15 amino acids. Written as DNA, the CDR3 is TGCGCCAGCAGCTTAGGAGGGAGTCGTTCGAGGGAGCAGTACTTC. As protein: CASSLGGSRSREQYF.

This chain links TRBV7-6 with TRBJ2-1; TRBD2 aligns across 10 bases. Trimming at V came to 5 bases and at J to 4 bases, leaving 5 bases not matched to a gene. This CDR3 region has 15 residues. Germline assignment: CDR1 SGHVS and CDR2 FNYEAQ. The CDR3, as DNA: TGTGCCAGCAGCCTCGGACTAGCGGCTTACAATGAGCAGTTCTTC. Residues: CASSLGLAAYNEQFF.

This clone was seen a few times. The CDR3 DNA follows: TGTGCCAGCAGTTTAGTGGCTCCCCGGCGGGAGCAGTTCTTC. It yields the protein CASSLVAPRREQFF. V usage is TRBV28 and J usage is TRBJ2-1; D unclear. The length of the CDR3 is 14 residues. In germline, CDR1 is MDHEN, CDR2 SYDVKM. The germline V and J ends were trimmed by 2 bases and 10 bases, with 15 bases remaining between them.